This TCR beta chain emerged from a study of blood T cell repertoires in COVID-19. TCRdb keeps only in-frame clones here, not all; method: immunoSEQ multiplex PCR. The table has approximately 240,000 clones, approximately 86% seen once. From germline, CDR1 is SGHRS and CDR2 YFSETQ. This CDR3 is 16 amino acids long. V shed 4 bases, J shed 4 bases, and the junction held 9 bases outside the gene matches. Cohorts were assigned according to the clinical history that participants reported. This clonotype was obtained from a woman aged 25-40 years with acute COVID-19. The genes are TRBV5-1 and TRBJ1-5; 9 nucleotides align to TRBD1. Sequencing was carried out using PBMCs or T cells enriched from blood (not recorded which). The CDR3 loop reads CASSLGDREGNQPQHF. As DNA, the CDR3 is TGCGCCAGCAGCCTGGGGGACAGGGAGGGAAATCAGCCCCAGCATTTT.